These 5 T cell receptor beta chains originate from one sample sequenced in a study of shared clonotypes between healthy human individuals. Sequencing used immunoSEQ multiplex PCR; TCRdb keeps in-frame clones, though not all of them. Among 2 million or so clones listed, 95% were seen once. Sequencing was carried out using naive CD4+ T cells sorted from blood. Subset here: CD45RA+ positively selected. These receptor sequences come from a man between 18 and 35 years old in good health.

The rearrangement uses TRBV18 and TRBJ1-6, with TRBD1 as a possible D gene (5 bases). The V gene lost 2 bases and the J gene lost 7 bases, with 12 bases spanning the gap. This CDR3 is 15 amino acids long. The germline gives CDR1 KGHSH, CDR2 LQKENI. The CDR3 DNA follows: TGTGCCAGCTCACCAAACGGGGCTACCAATTCACCCCTCCACTTT. Its protein is CASSPNGATNSPLHF.

This rearrangement joins TRBV5-1 to TRBJ2-3, with D unclear. Looked up from germline, CDR1 is SGHRS and CDR2 is YFSETQ. Trimming removed 5 bases at V and 0 bases at J, with 10 bases between. The CDR3 consists of 14 residues. The chain's CDR3 is CASRGTPSTDTQYF. As DNA, the CDR3 is TGCGCCAGCAGGGGCACTCCCAGCACAGATACGCAGTATTTT.

V is TRBV10-3 and J is TRBJ1-5; D gene ambiguous. V lost 1 base and J lost 11, with 15 bases in between. Germline V lookup: CDR1 ENHRY, CDR2 SYGVKD. The length of the CDR3 is 14 residues. The CDR3 DNA sequence: TGTGCCATCAGTGAGTTAAATACGGGGTCAGCCCAGCATTTT. Translating it yields CAISELNTGSAQHF.

As regards this clone: The same CDR3 arises from other DNA sequences in this sample as well. V gene TRBV5-1 combines with J gene TRBJ1-3; D is undetermined. Per germline, CDR1 SGHRS and CDR2 YFSETQ. The CDR3 is made up of 15 amino acids. Trimming pared 0 bases from V and 1 base from J, leaving 8 bases between. CDR3 sequence (DNA): TGCGCCAGCAGCTTGGACCAGACATCTGGAAACACCATATATTTT. It translates to CASSLDQTSGNTIYF.

A remark on this clone: One junction end disagrees with the germline gene, perhaps due to a read error. This chain connects TRBV10-3 to TRBJ2-2; D not resolved. The CDR3 totals 14 residues. Per germline, CDR1 ENHRY and CDR2 SYGVKD. CDR3 protein: CAMSVTPKTGELFF. The CDR3 DNA is TGTGCCATGAGTGTAACACCGAAAACCGGGGAGCTGTTTTTT.